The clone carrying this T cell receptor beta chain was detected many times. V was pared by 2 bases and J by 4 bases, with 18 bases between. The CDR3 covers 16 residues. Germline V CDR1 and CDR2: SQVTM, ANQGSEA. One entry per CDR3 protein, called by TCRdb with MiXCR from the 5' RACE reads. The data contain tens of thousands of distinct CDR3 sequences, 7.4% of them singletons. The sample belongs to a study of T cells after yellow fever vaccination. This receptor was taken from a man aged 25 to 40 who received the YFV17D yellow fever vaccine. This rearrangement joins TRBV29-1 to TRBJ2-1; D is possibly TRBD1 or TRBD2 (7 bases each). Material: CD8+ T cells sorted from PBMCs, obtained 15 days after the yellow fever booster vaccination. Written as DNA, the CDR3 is TGCAGCGTTGAATCGGCTGGCAGGGGGGGATACAATGAGCAGTTCTTC. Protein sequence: CSVESAGRGGYNEQFF.